These 14 T cell receptor beta chains came from one sample sequenced in a study of T cell changes during pregnancy in multiple sclerosis. Sequenced by immunoSEQ multiplex PCR; TCRdb stores in-frame clones only, minus some. The sample holds some 42,000 clones, approximately 94% seen once. The sample was CD4+ T cells from peripheral blood mononuclear cells, taken in the third trimester of pregnancy. All receptors derive from a female donor with multiple sclerosis, enrolled in a pregnancy study.

The genes are TRBV6-6 and TRBJ2-1; a weak D match, TRBD2 (5 bases). V lost 2 bases and J 7 bases, leaving 9 bases between the germline ends. This CDR3 contains 13 residues. The V gene's germline CDR1 is MNHNY and CDR2 SVGAGI (reference sequence). The CDR3 coding sequence is TGTGCCAGCAGTTACGAGGGTTTGAATGAGCAGTTCTTC. It yields the protein CASSYEGLNEQFF.

The V call is TRBV2, the J call TRBJ2-1; 10 bases are shared with TRBD2. J lost 5 bases, V lost 11 bases, and 6 bases had no gene match. From germline, CDR1 is SNHLY and CDR2 FYNNEI. The length of the CDR3 is 13 residues. CDR3 sequence (DNA): TGTGCCTCCGGACTAGCGGAAGACAATGAGCAGTTCTTC. Its translation is CASGLAEDNEQFF.

The J gene is TRBJ2-3, the V gene TRBV19; 11 nucleotides align to TRBD2. After removal of 7 bases from V and 8 bases from J, the junction contained 11 bases not matched to a gene. This CDR3 has 15 amino acids. From germline, CDR1 is LNHDA and CDR2 SQIVND (reference sequence). CDR3 coding DNA: TGTGCCAGTACCGAACTAGCGGGGGATTTAGGTACGCAGTATTTT. Residues: CASTELAGDLGTQYF.

The chain carries TRBV27 and TRBJ1-1; possibly TRBD1 for D (6 bases). The V gene's germline CDR1 is MNHEY and CDR2 SMNVEV (reference sequence). Trimming removed 3 bases at V and 8 bases at J, with 10 bases between. This CDR3 region has 12 residues. CDR3 nucleotide sequence: TGTGCCAGCAGTTTCGCGGACAGCGAAGCTTTCTTT. Protein product: CASSFADSEAFF.

The gene calls are TRBV5-1 and TRBJ1-3; no definite D call. Germline CDR1 and CDR2: SGHRS and YFSETQ. Trimming cost V 0 bases and J 0 bases, with 7 bases left between them. There are 15 residues in the CDR3. DNA of the CDR3: TGCGCCAGCAGCTTGGGCAGCGGCTCTGGAAACACCATATATTTT. Translating gives CASSLGSGSGNTIYF.

The chain recombines TRBV7-2 with TRBJ2-6; the D gene is possibly TRBD2 (5 bases). Trimming removed 1 base at V and 4 bases at J, with 8 bases between. Germline loops: CDR1 SGHTA, CDR2 FQGNSA. The CDR3 runs 15 residues. CDR3 loop: CASSLDGVGANVLTF. The DNA for the CDR3 is TGTGCCAGCAGCTTAGACGGGGTCGGGGCCAACGTCCTGACTTTC. Supplemented by reference TRBV7-2 and TRBJ2-6, the full variable domain reads GAGVSQSPSNKVTEKGKDVELRCDPISGHTALYWYRQSLGQGLEFLIYFQGNSAPDKSGLPSDRFSAERTGGSVSTLTIQRTQQEDSAVYLCASSLDGVGANVLTFGAGSRLTVL.

The V call is TRBV6-5, the J call TRBJ2-6; 7 positions agree with TRBD2. Germline loops: CDR1 MNHEY, CDR2 SVGAGI. J gave up 2 bases and V 0 bases, and 1 base lay outside the gene matches. The CDR3 is 16 amino acids. The CDR3 bases are TGTGCCAGCAGTTACTCCCGGGGGGCTGGGGCCAACGTCCTGACTTTC. Its protein product is CASSYSRGAGANVLTF.

CDR3 residues: CASSQSRAGGSAESYNEQFF. The CDR3 nucleotides read TGCGCCAGCAGTCAATCGAGGGCGGGGGGATCTGCAGAATCCTACAATGAGCAGTTCTTC. This chain joins TRBV23-1 and TRBJ2-1; 8 positions match TRBD2. TRBV23-1 has ORF status, its function being uncertain. This CDR3 is built from 20 residues. Losses at the gene ends were 0 bases for V and 1 base for J; bases not matched to a gene: 14.

This chain connects TRBV11-2 to TRBJ2-1; 7 nucleotides agree with TRBD1. Germline V gene sequence: CDR1 SGHAT, CDR2 FQNNGV. This CDR3 spans 14 amino acids. The ends lost 1 base at V and 10 bases at J; junction bases unmatched: 7. The CDR3 sequence is CASSLGQGLGEQFF. The CDR3 bases are TGTGCCAGCAGCTTAGGACAGGGCCTGGGCGAGCAGTTCTTC.

This clone was seen only a few times. The V gene is TRBV7-2, the J gene TRBJ1-2; the match to TRBD1 covers 8 bases. This CDR3 contains 15 residues. The J segment lost 0 bases and the V segment lost 3 bases, leaving 3 bases of the junction unmatched. Germline loops: CDR1 SGHTA, CDR2 FQGNSA. The CDR3 DNA reads as TGTGCCAGCAGCTTGAACAGGGGGGCTAACTATGGCTACACCTTC. It is translated as CASSLNRGANYGYTF.

The CDR3 sequence: CATSWDRKPYEQYF. DNA for the CDR3: TGTGCCACCTCTTGGGACAGGAAGCCCTACGAGCAGTACTTC. The gene calls are TRBV10-3 and TRBJ2-7; TRBD1 matches 8 bases. Trimming cost V 10 bases and J 2 bases; bases outside gene matches: 10. The CDR3 covers 14 residues. Germline assignment: CDR1 ENHRY and CDR2 SYGVKD.

The V call is TRBV12-5, the J call TRBJ2-3; 11 nucleotides agree with TRBD2. V lost 3 bases to trimming and J lost 5 bases; unmatched junction nucleotides: 1. CDR3 length equals 14 residues. The V gene's germline CDR1 is LGHNT and CDR2 FRNRAP. The CDR3 DNA reads TGTGCTAGTGGTTTAACTAGCGGGAGAGATACGCAGTATTTT. This sequence encodes CASGLTSGRDTQYF.

CDR3 protein: CASAAYEQYF. The CDR3 DNA sequence: TGTGCCTCAGCGGCGTACGAGCAGTACTTC. The chain has TRBV28 and TRBJ2-7, with D tentatively TRBD2 (5 bases). The germline V and J ends were trimmed by 11 bases and 4 bases, with 9 bases remaining between them. The V gene's germline CDR1 is MDHEN and CDR2 SYDVKM. This CDR3 is built from 10 residues.

The chain has TRBV18 and TRBJ2-7; 7 bases are shared with TRBD2. There are 14 residues in the CDR3. Germline trimming cut 2 bases from V and 4 bases from J; bases unmatched to any gene: 5. Germline V gives CDR1 KGHSH, CDR2 LQKENI. The CDR3 sequence is CASSPRSSGYEQYF. DNA of the CDR3: TGTGCCAGCTCACCAAGGTCTAGCGGATACGAGCAGTACTTC.